The entry below gives a single T cell receptor beta chain sequence along with its context. What it binds is not known. The sample originates from a study of vaccination and CD4 T cells after COVID-19. Sequenced with the Oncomine TCR Beta short-read assay was DNA taken from cultured CD4+ T cells. TCRdb independently ran MiXCR on the PCR reads; one entry per CDR3 protein. The table has 9,500 to 14,000 distinct CDR3 sequences, roughly 54% seen once. As to treatment: roughly 10-day PBMC culture with coronavirus spike peptide pools or control peptides (ViraFEST assay). IL-2 (around 9 IU/ml) and peptide pools (roughly 10 ug/ml) were added to cultures of approximately 2 million PBMCs per well. Study-level findings and limits: Within the convalescent patients, spike mono-reactivity was found in 304 of 307 vaccine-specific clones.

Sequenced material: CD4+ T cells from blood, cultured in vitro. The receptor comes from a human donor who had recovered from COVID-19.

The DNA of the CDR3 is TGTGCCAGCAGCCAAGGCGGAGGGTTAGAGACCCAGTACTTC. It translates to CASSQGGGLETQYF. The chain is built from TRBV14 and TRBJ2-5, with a tentative D call TRBD2 (6 bases). The V end was cut by 1 base, the J end by 4 bases, with 10 bases between. The CDR3 spans 14 residues. Germline V gene data show CDR1 as SGHDN and CDR2 as FVKESK.